One and the same sample provided the 18 T cell receptor beta chains below, sequenced in a study of blood T cell repertoires in COVID-19. The protocol was immunoSEQ multiplex PCR, while the TCRdb copy is restricted to in-frame clones and leaves out a portion. The sample has tens of thousands of clones; approximately 70% are singletons. Sequencing was carried out using peripheral blood. The receptors were gathered from a man aged 80 or over with acute or convalescent COVID-19.

The genes are TRBV7-8 and TRBJ2-3; D is possibly TRBD1 (6 bases). Germline CDR1 SGHVS, CDR2 FQNEAQ. Trimming removed 6 bases at V and 2 bases at J, with 15 bases between. CDR3 length: 15 amino acids. The CDR3, as DNA: TGTGCCAGCAGTCGCCAGACAGGAACCACAGATACGCAGTATTTT. Translated, it gives CASSRQTGTTDTQYF.

This clone was seen only once. The chain combines TRBV5-1 with TRBJ2-7; 8 nucleotides line up with TRBD2. The CDR3 spans 17 residues. Trimming took 4 bases from V and 4 from J; bases not matched to a gene: 16. Germline V lookup: CDR1 SGHRS, CDR2 YFSETQ. CDR3 sequence (DNA): TGCGCCAGCAGCCTCGGGGAGGGAGGGACTAGTAAGTACGAGCAGTACTTC. This codes for CASSLGEGGTSKYEQYF.

This rearrangement joins TRBV15 to TRBJ2-7; D perhaps matches TRBD2 (7 bases). V lost 1 base, J lost 4 bases, and 23 bases lay in between. Germline V gene data show CDR1 as LNHNV and CDR2 as YYDKDF (reference sequence). This CDR3 spans 18 amino acids. The CDR3 region has the DNA TGTGCCACCAGCAGAGGGGCTAGCGGAGGGGGAGTAAGATACGAGCAGTACTTC. Translated: CATSRGASGGGVRYEQYF.

The CDR3, as DNA: TGTGCCAGCACCGCTATTCCTCAAGAGACCCAGTACTTC. Protein sequence: CASTAIPQETQYF. The chain uses TRBV2 and TRBJ2-5; D is unclear. The germline V gene has CDR1 SNHLY and CDR2 FYNNEI. This CDR3 has 13 residues. Between the trimmed V and J ends, which lost 7 bases and 2 bases, there was a span of 11 bases.

The chain carries TRBV5-1 and TRBJ2-3; no reliable D call. Germline loops: CDR1 SGHRS, CDR2 YFSETQ. This CDR3 has 12 residues. V shed 3 bases and J shed 2 bases, with 4 bases lying between them. CDR3 protein: CASSSNTDTQYF. CDR3 DNA sequence: TGCGCCAGCAGCTCAAACACAGATACGCAGTATTTT. Looking up the rest from reference TRBV5-1 and TRBJ2-3 gives the full variable domain: KAGVTQTPRYLIKTRGQQVTLSCSPISGHRSVSWYQQTPGQGLQFLFEYFSETQRNKGNFPGRFSGRQFSNSRSEMNVSTLELGDSALYLCASSSNTDTQYFGPGTRLTVL.

This sequence joins TRBV25-1 and TRBJ2-1; TRBD2 matches 9 bases. The CDR3 is made up of 14 amino acids. The V gene's germline CDR1 is MGHDK and CDR2 SYGVNS. Trimming cost V 8 bases and J 2 bases; bases outside gene matches: 4. CDR3 DNA: TGTGCCAGCCTGACTAGCGGCCCCTACAATGAGCAGTTCTTC. Protein sequence: CASLTSGPYNEQFF.

The V call is TRBV3-1 (or the pseudogene TRBV3-2), the J call TRBJ2-1, with 8 bases matching TRBD2. The CDR3 runs 14 residues. V shed 1 base, J shed 9 bases, and the junction held 5 bases outside the gene matches. Germline CDR1 LGHDT, CDR2 YNNKEL (reference sequence). CDR3 sequence reads: CASSQVGTRSEQFF. Written as DNA, the CDR3 is TGTGCCAGCAGCCAAGTGGGGACTAGAAGTGAGCAGTTCTTC.

Written as DNA, the CDR3 is TGTGCCAGCAGTGAATTCGCAGGGAATGGCTACGAGCAGTACTTC. This sequence encodes CASSEFAGNGYEQYF. The chain uses TRBV25-1 and TRBJ2-7; a possible D gene is TRBD1 (5 bases). The V end lost 1 base, the J end lost 3 bases, and 13 bases lay between the germline ends. CDR3 length: 15 residues. Germline CDR1 reads MGHDK; CDR2 reads SYGVNS.

V and J are TRBV4-2 and TRBJ1-5, with D possibly matching TRBD1 (5 bases). Germline V lookup: CDR1 LGHNA, CDR2 YNFKEQ. V was pared by 1 base and J by 7 bases, with 14 bases between. CDR3 length: 15 residues. The CDR3: CASSQGSGFGQPQHF. The CDR3 nucleotides read TGTGCCAGCAGCCAAGGGTCAGGGTTCGGACAGCCCCAGCATTTT.

The rearrangement joins TRBV6-6 to TRBJ2-7, with 8 bases lining up with TRBD1. The germline V gene has CDR1 MNHNY and CDR2 SVGAGI (reference sequence). With V trimmed by 2 bases and J by 5 bases, 5 bases remained unmatched. This CDR3 comprises 14 residues. In nucleotides, the CDR3 is TGTGCCAGCAGTTACCCCAGGGGGCCAGACGAGCAGTACTTC. Protein product: CASSYPRGPDEQYF.

The J gene is TRBJ2-5, the V gene TRBV11-2; TRBD2 might be the D (6 bases). Trimming shortened V by 5 bases and J by 5 bases, and 15 bases separated the two germline ends. The CDR3 covers 14 residues. Looked up from germline, CDR1 is SGHAT and CDR2 is FQNNGV. The CDR3 reads CASSANSGQETQYF. The CDR3 DNA is TGTGCCAGCAGCGCCAACAGCGGGCAGGAGACCCAGTACTTC.

This CDR3 reads CASSQNTQGNSPLHF. CDR3 coding DNA: TGTGCCAGCAGTCAAAACACCCAGGGAAATTCACCCCTCCACTTT. The chain joins TRBV6-5 to TRBJ1-6, with D maybe TRBD1 (5 bases). The CDR3 totals 15 residues. V was clipped by 5 bases and J by 7 bases, with 15 bases between them. Germline-derived CDR1 and CDR2 are MNHEY and SVGAGI.

The chain combines TRBV2 with TRBJ2-1; 7 bases align to TRBD2. Germline CDR1 reads SNHLY; CDR2 reads FYNNEI. Unmatched junction bases numbered 10, after V lost 7 bases and J lost 7 bases. The CDR3 is 14 residues long. The CDR3 coding sequence is TGTGCCAGCAAAAGGGACTACTCAGGGAATGAGCAGTTCTTC. This gives the protein CASKRDYSGNEQFF.

V is TRBV5-5 and J is TRBJ2-1; the match to TRBD2 covers 8 bases. Germline V CDR1 and CDR2: SGHKS, YYEKEE (reference sequence). V lost 0 bases and J lost 4; bases outside the gene matches: 6. This CDR3 region has 16 residues. The CDR3 here is CASSLGPAGEYNEQFF. CDR3 nucleotides: TGTGCCAGCAGCTTGGGACCAGCGGGAGAGTACAATGAGCAGTTCTTC.

This sequence joins TRBV4-3 and TRBJ1-4; TRBD1 matches 9 bases. Per germline, CDR1 LGHNA and CDR2 YSLEER. J gave up 6 bases and V 4 bases, and 6 bases lay outside the gene matches. The CDR3 length is 15 residues. CDR3 loop: CASSLLQGADEKLFF. The CDR3 DNA reads TGCGCCAGCAGCCTTCTACAGGGGGCGGATGAAAAACTGTTTTTT.

V gene TRBV15 combines with J gene TRBJ1-2; D might be TRBD1 (6 bases). V lost 5 bases and J lost 8, with 21 bases in between. The CDR3 contains 15 residues. Germline CDR1 is LNHNV and CDR2 is YYDKDF (reference sequence). The CDR3 DNA is TGTGCCACCAGCCTAGGTGGACAGCCTGAATCCGGCTACACCTTC. Translated, it gives CATSLGGQPESGYTF.

The J gene is TRBJ1-1, the V gene TRBV6-5; D possibly corresponds to TRBD1 (5 bases). There are 16 residues in the CDR3. V was clipped by 0 bases and J by 1 base, with 12 bases between them. From germline, CDR1 is MNHEY and CDR2 SVGAGI. The chain's CDR3 is CASSYSSTRENTEAFF. The CDR3 DNA is TGTGCCAGCAGTTACTCGTCCACCAGGGAGAACACTGAAGCTTTCTTT.

This clone turned up a few times. The chain recombines TRBV27 with TRBJ2-7, with TRBD2 matching 9 bases. Trimming removed 6 bases from V and 3 bases from J; junction bases left unmatched: 3. Germline CDR1 MNHEY, CDR2 SMNVEV (reference sequence). The CDR3 contains 13 residues. The CDR3 reads CASRLAGDYEQYF. The CDR3 region has the DNA TGTGCCAGCAGGTTAGCGGGAGACTACGAGCAGTACTTC.